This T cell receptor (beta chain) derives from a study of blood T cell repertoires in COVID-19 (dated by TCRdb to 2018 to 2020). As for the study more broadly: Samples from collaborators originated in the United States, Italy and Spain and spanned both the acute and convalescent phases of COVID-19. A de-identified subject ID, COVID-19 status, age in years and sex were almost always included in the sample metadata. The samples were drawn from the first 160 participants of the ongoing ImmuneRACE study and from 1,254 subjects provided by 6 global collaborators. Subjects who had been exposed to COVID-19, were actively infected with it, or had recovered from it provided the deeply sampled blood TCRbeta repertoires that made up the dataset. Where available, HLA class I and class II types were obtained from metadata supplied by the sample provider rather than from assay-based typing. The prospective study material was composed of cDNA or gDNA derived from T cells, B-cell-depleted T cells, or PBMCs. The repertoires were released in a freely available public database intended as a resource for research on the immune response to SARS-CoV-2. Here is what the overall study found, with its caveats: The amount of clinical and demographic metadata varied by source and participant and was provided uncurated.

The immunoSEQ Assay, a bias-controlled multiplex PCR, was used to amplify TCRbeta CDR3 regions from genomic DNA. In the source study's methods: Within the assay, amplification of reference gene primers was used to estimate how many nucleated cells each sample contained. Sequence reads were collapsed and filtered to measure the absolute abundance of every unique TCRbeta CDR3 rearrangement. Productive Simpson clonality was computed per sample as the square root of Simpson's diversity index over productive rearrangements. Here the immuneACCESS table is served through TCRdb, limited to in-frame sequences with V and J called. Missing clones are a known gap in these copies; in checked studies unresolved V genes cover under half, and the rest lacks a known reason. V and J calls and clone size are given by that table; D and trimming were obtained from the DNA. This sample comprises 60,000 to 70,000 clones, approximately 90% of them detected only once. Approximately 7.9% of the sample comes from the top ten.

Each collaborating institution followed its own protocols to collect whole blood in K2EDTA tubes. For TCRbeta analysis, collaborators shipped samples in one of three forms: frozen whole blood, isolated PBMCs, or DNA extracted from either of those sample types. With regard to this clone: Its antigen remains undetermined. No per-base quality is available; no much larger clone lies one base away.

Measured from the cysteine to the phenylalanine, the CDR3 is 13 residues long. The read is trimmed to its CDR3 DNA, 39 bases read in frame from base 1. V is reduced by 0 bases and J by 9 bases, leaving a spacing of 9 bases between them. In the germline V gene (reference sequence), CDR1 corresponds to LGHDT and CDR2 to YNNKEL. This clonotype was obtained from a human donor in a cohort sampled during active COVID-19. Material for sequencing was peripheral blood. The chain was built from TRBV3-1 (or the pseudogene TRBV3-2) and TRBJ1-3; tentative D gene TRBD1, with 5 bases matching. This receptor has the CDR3 CASSQDSGFTIYF. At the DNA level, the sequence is TGTGCCAGCAGCCAAGATTCAGGGTTCACCATATATTTT.